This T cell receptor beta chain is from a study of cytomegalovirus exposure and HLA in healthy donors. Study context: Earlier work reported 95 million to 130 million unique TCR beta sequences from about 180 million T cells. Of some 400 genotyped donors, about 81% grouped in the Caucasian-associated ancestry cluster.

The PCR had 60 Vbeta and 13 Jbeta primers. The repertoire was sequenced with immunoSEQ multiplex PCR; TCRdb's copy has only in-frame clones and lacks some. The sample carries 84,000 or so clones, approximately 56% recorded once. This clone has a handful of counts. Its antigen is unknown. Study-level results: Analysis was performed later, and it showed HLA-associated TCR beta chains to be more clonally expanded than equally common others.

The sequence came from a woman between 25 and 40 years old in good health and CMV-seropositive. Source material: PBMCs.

As DNA, the CDR3 is TGTGCCTGGAGGGTCGCGGGGGGCTACGAGCAGTACTTC. Its translation is CAWRVAGGYEQYF. The gene calls are TRBV30 and TRBJ2-7; 8 nucleotides align to TRBD2. CDR1 and CDR2 from the germline V gene are GTSNPN and SVGIG (reference sequence). Losses at the gene ends were 3 bases for V and 3 bases for J; bases not matched to a gene: 4. CDR3 length equals 13 residues.